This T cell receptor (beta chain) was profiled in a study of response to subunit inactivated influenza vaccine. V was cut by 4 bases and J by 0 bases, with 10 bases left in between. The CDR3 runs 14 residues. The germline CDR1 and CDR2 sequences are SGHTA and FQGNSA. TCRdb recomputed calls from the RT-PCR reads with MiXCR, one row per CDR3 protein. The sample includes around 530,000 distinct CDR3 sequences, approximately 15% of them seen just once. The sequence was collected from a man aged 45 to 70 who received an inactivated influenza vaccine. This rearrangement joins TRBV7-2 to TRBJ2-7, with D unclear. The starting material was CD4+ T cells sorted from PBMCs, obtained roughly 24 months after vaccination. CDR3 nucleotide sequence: TGTGCCAGCAGCTCGCGGCAGCCCTCCTACGAGCAGTACTTC. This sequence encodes CASSSRQPSYEQYF.